Shown below are 25 T cell receptor beta chains from a single sample sequenced in a study of cytomegalovirus exposure and HLA in healthy donors. 60 Vbeta and 13 Jbeta primers were used in PCR. Method: immunoSEQ multiplex PCR; TCRdb's copy keeps in-frame clones and lacks some. This sample has about 130,000 clones; roughly 72% occur once, and the top ten carry around 1.9%. Specimen: PBMCs. Every receptor here comes from a woman aged 45-65 years in good health and CMV-seronegative.

The chain has TRBV19 and TRBJ1-3; D not resolved. V was trimmed by 1 base and J by 8 bases, leaving 9 bases between them. In germline, CDR1 is LNHDA, CDR2 SQIVND (reference sequence). CDR3 length: 13 amino acids. In nucleotides, the CDR3 is TGTGCCAGTAGTATAGTGGGGAGCGACACCATATATTTT. Its translation: CASSIVGSDTIYF.

This clone was detected a few times. Here the CDR3 DNA reads TGTGCCAGCAGTTTATGGGGGCAGCAAGAGACCCAGTACTTC. Its translation is CASSLWGQQETQYF. The chain joins TRBV28 to TRBJ2-5; maybe TRBD1 (5 bases). This CDR3 is 14 amino acids long. Trimming removed 0 bases from V and 2 bases from J, with 7 bases in between. Germline loops: CDR1 MDHEN, CDR2 SYDVKM.

V and J are TRBV4-1 and TRBJ2-3; the match to TRBD2 covers 7 bases. V dropped 1 base and J dropped 9; count of bases not matched to a gene: 13. This CDR3 is built from 16 residues. Germline values: CDR1 MGHRA, CDR2 YSYEKL. CDR3 sequence reads: CASSQGLLAGPSTQYF. The CDR3 nucleotides are TGCGCCAGCAGCCAAGGTTTGTTAGCGGGCCCAAGCACGCAGTATTTT.

This clone was counted only a few times. The J gene is TRBJ2-3, the V gene TRBV6-5; D ambiguous. Germline assignment: CDR1 MNHEY and CDR2 SVGAGI. CDR3 length equals 12 residues. The ends were cut back, 6 bases at V and 6 bases at J, with 10 bases in the middle. The CDR3, as DNA: TGTGCCAGCAGGGGCCCCATGGATACGCAGTATTTT. This gives the protein CASRGPMDTQYF.

This clone came up a few times. CDR3 in DNA: TGCGCCAGCAGCCATAAGGACAGGAATAGCAATCAGCCCCAGCATTTT. It encodes CASSHKDRNSNQPQHF. V is TRBV4-3 and J is TRBJ1-5; 7 bases fit TRBD1. CDR3 length: 16 residues. The V and J ends lost 3 bases and 0 bases, in that order; junction bases with no gene match: 5. CDR1 LGHNA and CDR2 YSLEER come from the germline V gene.

The chain uses TRBV4-3 and TRBJ2-7, with 8 bases identical to TRBD2. V gave up 0 bases and J gave up 5 bases; unmatched junction bases: 6. CDR1 is LGHNA and CDR2 is YSLEER in the germline V gene. The CDR3 extends over 15 amino acids. The CDR3 protein is CASSQDRAGVHEQYF. In DNA form, the CDR3 reads TGCGCCAGCAGCCAAGATCGAGCGGGAGTCCACGAGCAGTACTTC.

The chain recombines TRBV25-1 with TRBJ2-7, with 8 bases identical to TRBD2. This CDR3 spans 17 amino acids. With 3 bases clipped from V and 0 bases from J, the junction kept 10 bases outside the gene matches. From germline, CDR1 is MGHDK and CDR2 SYGVNS. The CDR3: CASSEVLAGVSSYEQYF. The CDR3 bases are TGTGCCAGCAGTGAGGTTCTAGCGGGTGTGAGCTCCTACGAGCAGTACTTC.

The rearrangement uses TRBV10-3 and TRBJ2-7, with D uncertain. The V and J ends lost 2 bases and 6 bases respectively, with 11 bases between them. Germline V CDR1 and CDR2: ENHRY, SYGVKD. The CDR3 contains 13 residues. The CDR3 DNA reads as TGTGCCATCAGTGAGCCGACCGAGGCCGAGCAGTACGTC. Translation: CAISEPTEAEQYV.

The chain joins TRBV4-1 to TRBJ1-2; perhaps TRBD1 as D (5 bases). Trimming removed 0 bases at V and 7 bases at J, with 9 bases between. The germline V gene encodes CDR1 MGHRA and CDR2 YSYEKL. CDR3 length equals 13 residues. This CDR3 is CASSQDRVGGYTF. CDR3 DNA sequence: TGCGCCAGCAGCCAAGACAGGGTTGGTGGCTACACCTTC.

J is TRBJ2-7 and V is TRBV5-1; TRBD2 matches at 8 bases. Germline V gene sequence: CDR1 SGHRS, CDR2 YFSETQ. The CDR3 runs 14 residues. J lost 3 bases, V lost 1 base, and 3 bases had no gene match. CDR3: CASSLTGGNYEQYF. As DNA, the CDR3 is TGCGCCAGCAGCTTGACGGGGGGGAACTACGAGCAGTACTTC.

The chain joins TRBV7-2 to TRBJ2-5; 12 bases map to TRBD2. Germline trimming cut 5 bases from V and 7 bases from J; bases unmatched to any gene: 5. The CDR3 is 14 amino acids. Germline loops: CDR1 SGHTA, CDR2 FQGNSA. The chain's CDR3 is CASSPLAGGRTQYF. The CDR3 nucleotides are TGTGCCAGCAGCCCGCTAGCGGGGGGGCGGACCCAGTACTTC.

In this sample, this clone turned up once. The chain links TRBV7-2 to TRBJ2-7; 7 bases are shared with TRBD2. The CDR3 has 14 residues. Trimming removed 4 bases from V and 6 bases from J; junction bases left unmatched: 9. Germline V lookup: CDR1 SGHTA, CDR2 FQGNSA. In nucleotides, the CDR3 is TGTGCCAGCAGCTCCTCGGGCGGGGGACGCGAGCAGTACTTC. Its translation: CASSSSGGGREQYF.

The rearrangement links TRBV30 to TRBJ1-4; tentative D call: TRBD1 (5 bases). Per germline, CDR1 GTSNPN and CDR2 SVGIG (reference sequence). Trimming took 0 bases from V and 5 from J, leaving 13 bases between them. The CDR3 consists of 15 residues. CDR3 region: CAWSVGEAVNEKLFF. CDR3 in DNA: TGTGCCTGGAGTGTAGGGGAAGCAGTCAATGAAAAACTGTTTTTT.

This clone was counted between two and nine times. V and J are TRBV11-1 and TRBJ2-7, with D possibly matching TRBD2 (6 bases). The germline V gene has CDR1 SGHAT and CDR2 FQDESV (reference sequence). CDR3 length: 15 amino acids. V lost 5 bases and J 2 bases, leaving 16 bases between the germline ends. CDR3 residues: CASSHGGGGTYEQYV. The CDR3 bases are TGTGCCAGCAGCCATGGGGGTGGAGGGACCTACGAGCAGTACGTC.

In nucleotides, the CDR3 is TGCAGCGTCAGAACAGGGAGCTCCTACGAGCAGTACTTC. Its protein is CSVRTGSSYEQYF. The rearrangement joins TRBV29-1 to TRBJ2-5, with TRBD1 as a possible D gene (6 bases). TRBJ2-7 explains the end of the DNA better; the J call may be wrong. Germline V lookup: CDR1 SQVTM, CDR2 ANQGSEA. This CDR3 has 13 residues.

The chain employs TRBV28 and TRBJ2-1; 11 bases are shared with TRBD1. V was clipped by 6 bases and J by 6 bases; unmatched bases: 7. This CDR3 contains 15 residues. Per the germline V gene, CDR1 is MDHEN and CDR2 is SYDVKM. For the CDR3, the DNA is TGTGCCAGCAGCCATACGGGACAGGGGGGCAATGAGCAGTTCTTC. Encoded protein: CASSHTGQGGNEQFF.

This rearrangement joins TRBV7-9 to TRBJ2-2; perhaps TRBD1 as D (5 bases). The CDR3 has 15 amino acids. Per germline, CDR1 SEHNR and CDR2 FQNEAQ (reference sequence). V gave up 5 bases and J gave up 6 bases, with 16 bases separating them. The CDR3 loop is CASSHKDTSAGELFF. The CDR3 DNA follows: TGTGCCAGCAGCCACAAGGACACGTCGGCCGGGGAGCTGTTTTTT.

The V call is TRBV25-1, the J call TRBJ1-3; D is perhaps TRBD1 (5 bases). CDR3 length: 14 residues. V gave up 6 bases and J gave up 1 base, with 10 bases separating them. Per germline, CDR1 MGHDK and CDR2 SYGVNS. CDR3: CASSERGSGNTIYF. CDR3 sequence (DNA): TGTGCCAGCAGCGAACGGGGGTCTGGAAACACCATATATTTT. The full variable domain, completed using reference TRBV25-1 and TRBJ1-3, is EADIYQTPRYLVIGTGKKITLECSQTMGHDKMYWYQQDPGMELHLIHYSYGVNSTEKGDLSSESTVSRIRTEHFPLTLESARPSHTSQYLCASSERGSGNTIYFGEGSWLTVV.

This chain joins TRBV5-1 and TRBJ2-5, with TRBD2 matching over 15 bases. The CDR3 covers 18 residues. Looked up from germline, CDR1 is SGHRS and CDR2 is YFSETQ. The ends lost 4 bases at V and 4 bases at J; junction bases unmatched: 11. The CDR3 reads CASSPGLAGGGGLETQYF. CDR3 bases: TGCGCCAGCAGCCCGGGACTAGCGGGAGGCGGGGGCTTAGAGACCCAGTACTTC.

This clone has at least ten counts. The genes are TRBV6-6 and TRBJ2-3, with TRBD2 matching over 7 bases. The germline V gene encodes CDR1 MNHNY and CDR2 SVGAGI (reference sequence). CDR3 size: 16 residues. The junction had 12 bases not matched to a gene; V was cut back by 6 bases and J by 3 bases. CDR3 sequence reads: CASRISGGSRTDTQYF. The CDR3 region has the DNA TGTGCCAGCAGGATTTCTGGCGGGAGCAGGACAGATACGCAGTATTTT.

The chain combines TRBV28 with TRBJ2-1; 8 nucleotides line up with TRBD1. Germline assignment: CDR1 MDHEN and CDR2 SYDVKM. After removal of 6 bases from V and 0 bases from J, the junction contained 16 bases not matched to a gene. The CDR3 length is 19 residues. CDR3: CASRSGRTGLMSSYNEQFF. CDR3 nucleotide sequence: TGTGCCAGCAGGTCCGGTCGGACAGGGCTTATGAGCTCCTACAATGAGCAGTTCTTC.

This sequence joins TRBV28 and TRBJ1-5; D ambiguous. Germline V gene sequence: CDR1 MDHEN, CDR2 SYDVKM. This CDR3 is 12 amino acids long. The V gene lost 5 bases and the J gene lost 3 bases, with 5 bases spanning the gap. The CDR3: CASSLFNQPQHF. In DNA form, the CDR3 reads TGTGCCAGCAGTCTCTTCAATCAGCCCCAGCATTTT.

The genes are TRBV7-9 and TRBJ2-7, with 7 bases fitting TRBD1. J lost 1 base, V lost 1 base, and 7 bases had no gene match. The CDR3 is 16 residues long. CDR1 SEHNR and CDR2 FQNEAQ come from the germline V gene (reference sequence). CDR3 sequence reads: CASSLGGQLESYEQYF. In DNA, the CDR3 is TGTGCCAGCAGCTTAGGGGGACAGCTTGAATCCTACGAGCAGTACTTC.

The chain has TRBV10-3 and TRBJ2-6; TRBD1 matches at 11 bases. Germline loops: CDR1 ENHRY, CDR2 SYGVKD. This CDR3 is 18 amino acids long. Trimming removed 7 bases from V and 1 base from J; junction bases left unmatched: 9. The CDR3 DNA sequence: TGTGCCATCAAGCGAGGACAGGGGGCGTCGTCTGGGGCCAACGTCCTGACTTTC. It codes for CAIKRGQGASSGANVLTF.

This rearrangement joins TRBV5-1 to TRBJ2-3; 8 bases align to TRBD1. CDR1 is SGHRS and CDR2 is YFSETQ in the germline V gene. The CDR3 is 15 amino acids. The V segment lost 4 bases and the J segment 5 bases; nucleotides outside the gene matches: 9. The CDR3 nucleotides read TGCGCCAGCAGCCCGGGGCAGGGGGCCAGAGATACGCAGTATTTT. This encodes CASSPGQGARDTQYF.